One and the same sample provided the 7 T cell receptor beta chains below, sequenced in a study of CD8+ T cells in alopecia areata (dated by TCRdb to between 2017 and 2018). Library construction relied on the immunoSEQ multiplex PCR assay. RNA was extracted from all samples and reverse transcribed into cDNA, which served as template for TCR sequencing. TCRdb's version of the immuneACCESS table is confined to in-frame rearrangements and falls short of the full clone set. An unresolved V gene accounts for under half of the shortfall where checked; the remainder is of unknown origin. Listed for this sample are more than 90,000 clones, none observed only a single time. The ten largest clones capture 15% to 20% of the sample. Sequenced: lesional skin. All receptors come from a C3H/HeJ mouse with alopecia areata. The MHC haplotype for this mouse line is H2-k.

Comment on this clone: Gene names and germline match the mouse. The DNA read from the CDR3 is TGTGCCAGCCAGGGACTGGGAAACACCGGG. This codes for CASQGLGNTG. The complete CDR3 protein is CASQGLGNTGQLYF. V gene TRBV13-1 combines with J gene TRBJ2-2, with 9 bases matching TRBD2. From the germline J gene comes the end of the CDR3, since the read stops 4 residues before it. CDR1 NSHNY and CDR2 SYGAGN come from the germline V gene. The CDR3 contains 14 residues. The V and J ends lost 7 bases and 1 base, in that order; junction bases with no gene match: 2.

For this clone: Genes here carry mouse names. With the read ending 4 residues before the CDR3 end, the germline J gene is used to fill in that end. The sample carries other DNA sequences with the same CDR3. The chain carries TRBV1 and TRBJ1-2; TRBD1 aligns across 7 bases. Trimming cost V 6 bases and J 0 bases; bases outside gene matches: 7. The germline gives CDR1 NSQYPW, CDR2 LRSPGD (reference sequence). The CDR3 runs 15 residues. CDR3 sequence reads: CTCSPRQGANSDYTF. The part of the CDR3 DNA that was read is TGCACCTGCAGCCCCCGACAGGGTGCAAACTCC.

This clone was detected many times. Mouse germline and gene names are used. The read comes to an end 4 residues before the CDR3 does, leaving the germline J gene to fill in the end. The gene calls are TRBV13-3 and TRBJ1-2; no definite D call. Germline assignment: CDR1 NNHDY and CDR2 SYVADS. The CDR3 has 13 residues. The germline V and J ends were trimmed by 3 bases and 3 bases, with 9 bases remaining between them. CDR3 sequence: CASSVEGHSDYTF. CDR3 DNA, as far as it was read: TGTGCCAGCAGTGTGGAGGGTCACTCC.

The table lists this clone with a few counts. Mouse gene names and germline throughout. The CDR3 end is not reached by the read, which stops 4 residues before it; the germline J gene fills it in. This sequence joins TRBV1 and TRBJ2-5; D ambiguous. CDR3 length: 15 residues. Germline-derived CDR1 and CDR2 are NSQYPW and LRSPGD (reference sequence). The V end was cut by 0 bases, the J end by 2 bases, with 9 bases between. The sequenced CDR3 bases are TGCACCTGCAGTGCAGAGGGGAAAGGCCAAGAC. Its protein is CTCSAEGKGQD. The full-length CDR3 reads as CTCSAEGKGQDTQYF.

This clone has a count of ten or more. The listed genes are named as in mouse. The sequence runs out 4 residues before the end of the CDR3; the remainder is reconstructed from the germline J gene. The chain is built from TRBV1 and TRBJ2-1, with TRBD2 matching over 12 bases. After removal of 2 bases from V and 5 bases from J, the junction contained 1 base not matched to a gene. Germline values: CDR1 NSQYPW, CDR2 LRSPGD (reference sequence). This CDR3 is 15 amino acids long. The CDR3 DNA, read in part, is TGCACCTGCAGTGCATGGGACTGGGGGGATGCT. Its protein product is CTCSAWDWGDA. The full CDR3 protein reads CTCSAWDWGDAEQFF.

About this clone itself: The translated DNA and TCRdb's protein are not identical at residue 8; the protein here was translated from the DNA. The gene names given are mouse names. The read terminates 3 residues before the CDR3 end, so the remaining end is supplied by the germline J gene. The chain carries TRBV17 and TRBJ1-3; D gene uncertain. This CDR3 region has 11 residues. Germline loops: CDR1 MNHDT, CDR2 YYDKIL. The covered CDR3 bases are TGTGCTAGCAGTAGAGAAGGTACG. It codes for CASSREGT. The CDR3 reads in full as CASSREGTLYF.

This clone was picked up many times. The gene names given are mouse names. The read falls 4 residues short of the CDR3 end, and the missing part is taken from the germline J gene. The rearrangement joins TRBV13-1 to TRBJ2-1, with 7 nucleotides matching TRBD1. Germline trimming cut 2 bases from V and 4 bases from J; bases unmatched to any gene: 0. Germline V lookup: CDR1 NSHNY, CDR2 SYGAGN. The CDR3 loop spans 13 amino acids. The part of the CDR3 DNA that was read is TGTGCCAGCAGTGAGGGACAGTATGCT. This gives the protein CASSEGQYA. The whole CDR3 region reads CASSEGQYAEQFF.